The T cell receptor (beta chain) described here comes from a study of cytomegalovirus exposure and HLA in healthy donors. Findings and limits, study-wide: The authors enumerated under 200 TCR beta chains as linked to cytomegalovirus. An Asian-associated ancestry cluster reportedly showed fewer N-insertions than the approximately 660-donor mean in a later analysis. Most TCR beta V segments were productive about 87% or about 30% of the time in an earlier analysis.

Trimming removed 4 bases from V and 5 bases from J; junction bases left unmatched: 7. Germline V gene data show CDR1 as MNHEY and CDR2 as SMNVEV (reference sequence). This CDR3 spans 15 amino acids. Use of 60 Vbeta and 13 Jbeta primers characterized the PCR. Some clones are missing from TCRdb's copy, which holds only in-frame ones; the method was immunoSEQ multiplex PCR. This sample has around 97,000 clones, with over 70% found just once. Concerning this clone itself: Its antigen is undetermined.

J is TRBJ2-5 and V is TRBV27, with 10 bases fitting TRBD1. What was sequenced was PBMCs. The TCR was taken from a man aged 50 or older in good health and CMV-seropositive. The CDR3 nucleotides read TGTGCCAGCAGTTCAGGGACAGGGGAGGTGGAGACCCAGTACTTC. Its translation: CASSSGTGEVETQYF.